This T cell receptor beta chain was captured by sequencing in a study of cytomegalovirus exposure and HLA in healthy donors. Findings and caveats of the study: Per published accounts, TCR beta sequences correctly predicted the HLA-A and HLA-B alleles of most subjects. It emerged from a later analysis that several of the most significant clusters appeared to be linked to common viral pathogens. An analysis was carried out later, and it reportedly showed fewer N-insertions in an Asian-associated ancestry cluster than the approximately 610-donor mean.

In regard to this clone: What it binds is not known.

Germline V CDR1 and CDR2: SNHLY, FYNNEI. The length of the CDR3 is 14 residues. Between the trimmed V and J ends, which lost 7 bases and 0 bases, there was a span of 12 bases. The PCR had 60 Vbeta and 13 Jbeta primers. Generated by immunoSEQ multiplex PCR, the TCRdb table keeps only in-frame clones and is missing some. Counted here are under 200,000 clones, 60% to 85% occurring once; the ten biggest clones make up under 4%. The receptor's source is a woman in her thirties or forties in good health and CMV-seronegative. Specimen: PBMCs. This sequence joins TRBV2 and TRBJ1-2, with no clear D. DNA of the CDR3: TGTGCCAGCATGACCGGGGAGGCTAACTATGGCTACACCTTC. It codes for CASMTGEANYGYTF.